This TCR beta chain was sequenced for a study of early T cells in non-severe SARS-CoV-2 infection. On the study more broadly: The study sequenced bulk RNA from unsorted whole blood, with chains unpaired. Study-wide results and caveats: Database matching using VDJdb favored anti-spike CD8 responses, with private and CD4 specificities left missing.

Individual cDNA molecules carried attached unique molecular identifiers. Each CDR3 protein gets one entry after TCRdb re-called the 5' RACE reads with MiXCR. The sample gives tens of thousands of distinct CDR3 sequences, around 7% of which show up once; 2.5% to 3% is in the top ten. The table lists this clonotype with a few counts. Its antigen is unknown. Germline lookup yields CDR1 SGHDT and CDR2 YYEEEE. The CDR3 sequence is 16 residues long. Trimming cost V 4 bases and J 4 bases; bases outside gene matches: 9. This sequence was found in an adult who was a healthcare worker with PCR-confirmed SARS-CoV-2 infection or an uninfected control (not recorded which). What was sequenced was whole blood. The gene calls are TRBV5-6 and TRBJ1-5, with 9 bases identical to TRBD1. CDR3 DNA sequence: TGTGCCAGCAGCATACGACAGGGGGTAAGGAATCAGCCCCAGCATTTT. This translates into CASSIRQGVRNQPQHF.